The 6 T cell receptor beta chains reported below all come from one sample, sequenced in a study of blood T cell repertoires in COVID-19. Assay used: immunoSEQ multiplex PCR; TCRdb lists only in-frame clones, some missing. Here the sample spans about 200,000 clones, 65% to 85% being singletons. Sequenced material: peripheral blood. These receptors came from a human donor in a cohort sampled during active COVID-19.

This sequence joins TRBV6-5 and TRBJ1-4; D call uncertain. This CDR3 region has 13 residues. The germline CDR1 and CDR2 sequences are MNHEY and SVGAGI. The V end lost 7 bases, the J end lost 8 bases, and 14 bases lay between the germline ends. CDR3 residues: CASTDGVREKLFF. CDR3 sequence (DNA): TGTGCCAGCACGGACGGGGTTAGGGAAAAACTGTTTTTT.

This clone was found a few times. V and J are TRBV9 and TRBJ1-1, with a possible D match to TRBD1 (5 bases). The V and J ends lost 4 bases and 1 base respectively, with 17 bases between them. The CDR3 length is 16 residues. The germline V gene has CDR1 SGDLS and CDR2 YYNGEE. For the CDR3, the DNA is TGTGCCAGCAGCCCGAAGACCAGGGTTTCGAACACTGAAGCTTTCTTT. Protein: CASSPKTRVSNTEAFF.

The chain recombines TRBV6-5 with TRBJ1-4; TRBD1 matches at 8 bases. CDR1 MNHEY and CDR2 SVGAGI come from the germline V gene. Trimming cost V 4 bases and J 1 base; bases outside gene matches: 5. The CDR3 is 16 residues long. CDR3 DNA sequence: TGTGCCAGCAGTTCAGGGGGCGATGGAACTAATGAAAAACTGTTTTTT. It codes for CASSSGGDGTNEKLFF.

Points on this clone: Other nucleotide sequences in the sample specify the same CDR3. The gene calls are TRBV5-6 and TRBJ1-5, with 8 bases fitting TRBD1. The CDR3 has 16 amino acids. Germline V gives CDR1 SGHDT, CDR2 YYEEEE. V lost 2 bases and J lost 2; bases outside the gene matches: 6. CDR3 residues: CASSFGAGGGNQPQHF. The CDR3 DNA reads TGTGCCAGCAGCTTTGGGGCAGGGGGCGGCAATCAGCCCCAGCATTTT.

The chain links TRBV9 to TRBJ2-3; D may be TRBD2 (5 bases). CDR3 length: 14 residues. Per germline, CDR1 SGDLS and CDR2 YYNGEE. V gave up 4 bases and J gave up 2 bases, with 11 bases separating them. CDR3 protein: CASSPQTTTDTQYF. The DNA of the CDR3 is TGTGCCAGCAGCCCTCAGACTACCACAGATACGCAGTATTTT.

In DNA, the CDR3 is TGTGCCAGCAGTTATTCGAGGACAGGGGGCAATTCACCCCTCCACTTT. This translates into CASSYSRTGGNSPLHF. The chain recombines TRBV6-2 or TRBV6-3 with TRBJ1-6, with 11 bases lining up with TRBD1. Germline assignment: CDR1 MNHEY and CDR2 SVGEGT. The ends lost 3 bases at V and 7 bases at J; junction bases unmatched: 5. This CDR3 spans 16 amino acids.